Given below is one T cell receptor beta chain in context. The data were obtained in a study of blood T cell repertoires in COVID-19. Measured with immunoSEQ multiplex PCR; TCRdb has only the in-frame clones, and not every one. Counted here are 140,000 to 150,000 clones, 81% occurring once; the ten biggest clones make up approximately 8.2%. This CDR3 has 15 amino acids. Trimming left V 1 base short and J 2 bases short, with 12 bases between. Germline assignment: CDR1 MGHRA and CDR2 YSYEKL. The chain carries TRBV4-1 and TRBJ2-7; D is perhaps TRBD2 (5 bases). Sequencing was performed on peripheral blood. This receptor was identified in a human donor in a cohort sampled during active COVID-19. The CDR3 sequence is CASSQGPSGTYEQYF. CDR3 sequence (DNA): TGCGCCAGCAGCCAAGGTCCCAGCGGCACCTACGAGCAGTACTTC.